This TCR beta chain stems from a study of blood T cell repertoires in COVID-19. Whole-study context: COVID-19 samples, acute and convalescent, were from the United States, Italy and Spain. PBMCs, B-cell-depleted T cells, or T cells provided the cDNA or gDNA that made up the material.

This CDR3 spans 12 amino acids. V trimming: 1 base; J trimming: 11 bases; junction bases outside the gene matches: 2. Germline CDR1 and CDR2: SGHTA and FQGTGA. The repertoire was sequenced with immunoSEQ multiplex PCR; TCRdb's copy has only in-frame clones and lacks some. Of some 180,000 clones listed, 83% are singletons. This clone was seen once. The TCR originated in a woman in her 70s who had recovered from COVID-19. The V and J genes are TRBV7-3 and TRBJ2-1; TRBD2 matches 7 bases. Sequencing was performed on peripheral blood. CDR3 loop: CASSLRGGQQFF. CDR3 DNA sequence: TGTGCCAGCAGCTTAAGGGGGGGACAGCAGTTCTTC.